Listed below are T cell receptor beta chains from one sample, sequenced in a study of T cells after yellow fever vaccination. TCRdb reanalysed the 5' RACE reads using MiXCR and keeps one entry per CDR3 protein. The sample has about 340,000 distinct CDR3 sequences, around 4.1% seen once. The sample in question was PBMCs, obtained 5 days after the yellow fever booster vaccination. The receptors stem from a man aged 18 to 29 who received the YFV17D yellow fever vaccine. CDR3s include the opening cysteine and the closing phenylalanine or tryptophan. The order of the fields is V gene, clone size, D gene, J gene, CDR3 DNA, CDR3 protein. D genes are given only for firm matches. For some rows the clone size is stated as once, few or many, or as a class when expanded; others skip it.

TRBV12-3/TRBV12-4	.	TRBD1	TRBJ1-5	TGTGCCAGCAGTTTTAACAGGGGGCAGCGTCAGCCCCAGCATTTT	CASSFNRGQRQPQHF
TRBV5-1	.	.	TRBJ2-1	TGCGCCGGCACCCTTGACAATGAGCAGTTCTTC	CAGTLDNEQFF
TRBV19	few	.	TRBJ1-1	TGTGCCAGTAGTATATCAGGGAACTCCAACACTGAAGCTTTCTTT	CASSISGNSNTEAFF
TRBV28	few	TRBD2	TRBJ2-4	TGTGCCAGCAGTTTGGGGGGGGAAATTCAGTACTTC	CASSLGGEIQYF
TRBV29-1	many	.	TRBJ2-6	TGCAGCGTTCACGGCGGGGCTGGGGCCAACGTCCTGACTTTC	CSVHGGAGANVLTF
TRBV18	few	.	TRBJ2-1	TGTGCCAGCTCCCCGAACGCTGTCGACAATGAGCAGTTCTTC	CASSPNAVDNEQFF
TRBV29-1	few	TRBD1	TRBJ1-2	TGCAGCGCGCAGAAGTCAGGGGGCAGAGTGGGCTACACCTTC	CSAQKSGGRVGYTF
TRBV2	.	.	TRBJ2-7	TGTGCCAGCTGTATCACTCAGGCAAGCTCCTACGAGCAGTACTTC	CASCITQASSYEQYF
TRBV10-1	few	.	TRBJ2-2	TGCGCCAGCCCTCTAGCCCAGGAGGAGACCGGGGAGCTGTTTTTT	CASPLAQEETGELFF
TRBV12-3/TRBV12-4	.	.	TRBJ2-5	TGTGCCAGCAGACCTAAAGGGGCTCTCCAAGAGACCCAGTACTTC	CASRPKGALQETQYF
TRBV5-1	many	TRBD2	TRBJ2-5	TGCGCCAGCAGCTCGGTAGCGGGGGAAGAGACCCAGTACTTC	CASSSVAGEETQYF
TRBV4-3	many	TRBD2	TRBJ2-1	TGCGCCAGCAGCCACCCCGGGACTAGCGTCGGTGAGCAGTTCTTC	CASSHPGTSVGEQFF
TRBV7-2	many	.	TRBJ1-1	TGTGCCAGCAGCCGACAGAGGTCGAACACTGAAGCTTTCTTT	CASSRQRSNTEAFF
TRBV12-3/TRBV12-4	.	.	TRBJ1-1	TGTGCCAGCAGTTTAAGAGCGTACCGGGCTTTCTTT	CASSLRAYRAFF
TRBV9	few	TRBD2	TRBJ2-1	TGTGCCAGCAGCTCCCTACCGGCCAGCGGGGGACAGTTCTTC	CASSSLPASGGQFF
TRBV5-3	many	.	TRBJ2-1	TGTGCCAGAAGCTTAGGGCCGGGGGGCAGCTCCTACAATGAGCAGTTCTTC	CARSLGPGGSSYNEQFF
TRBV3-1	few	.	TRBJ2-1	TGTGCCAGCAGCCAAGATTATGGAAGGGGCCCCGGTTTTGAGCAGTTCTTC	CASSQDYGRGPGFEQFF
TRBV5-5	few	TRBD2	TRBJ2-3	TGTGCCAGCAGCTTGGTGCCGCGGGGGGATGATACGCAGTATTTT	CASSLVPRGDDTQYF
TRBV25-1	few	.	TRBJ2-3	TGTGCCAGCAGTGTACCCTTGGGGGCGACCCATGGGCAGTATTTT	CASSVPLGATHGQYF
TRBV27	few	TRBD1	TRBJ2-1	TGTGCCAGCAGACAGGGGACCTACAATGAGCAGTTCTTC	CASRQGTYNEQFF
TRBV6-2/TRBV6-3	few	TRBD1	TRBJ2-7	TGTGCCAGCAGACACCAACCGGGACAGCCGACGGAGCAGTACTTC	CASRHQPGQPTEQYF
TRBV7-2	.	TRBD2	TRBJ2-3	TGTGCCAGCAGCGACCCGGGGGGGCTCGATACGCAGTATTTT	CASSDPGGLDTQYF
TRBV7-2	many	TRBD1	TRBJ1-4	TGTGCCAGCAGCTTCCAAGGGGGCTCCGAAAAACTGTTTTTT	CASSFQGGSEKLFF
TRBV5-6	.	.	TRBJ2-7	TGTGCCAGCAGTAAGGGACATCCGATCTACGAGCAGTACTTC	CASSKGHPIYEQYF
TRBV6-2/TRBV6-3	many	TRBD1	TRBJ1-2	TGTGCCAGCAGTTACTCGGACAGGCTCTATGGCTACACCTTC	CASSYSDRLYGYTF
TRBV7-2	few	.	TRBJ1-2	TGTGCCAGCAGCTTAGCCCCAGGGCCTAACTATGGCTACACCTTC	CASSLAPGPNYGYTF
TRBV12-3/TRBV12-4	many	TRBD2	TRBJ2-1	TGTGCCAGCAGCCGAATACTAGGACTAGCGCGTGAGCAGTTCTTC	CASSRILGLAREQFF
TRBV19	many	.	TRBJ2-2	TGTGCCAGTAGTATGGGGCAGTACACCGGGGAGCTGTTTTTT	CASSMGQYTGELFF
TRBV30	few	.	TRBJ1-1	TGTGCCTGGACCGGGGCGTCTTCAGATGAAGCTTTCTTT	CAWTGASSDEAFF
TRBV20-1	.	.	TRBJ1-2	TGCAGTGCTAGAGCCATCCGGGGCCTATCCTCCCACTATGGCTACACCTTC	CSARAIRGLSSHYGYTF
TRBV14	few	.	TRBJ1-1	TGTGCCAGCAGCCAAGCGACCGAAGCTTTCTTT	CASSQATEAFF
TRBV6-5	many	TRBD1	TRBJ1-5	TGTGCCAGCAGCCTAGACAGGGGAGGCCAGCCCCAGCATTTT	CASSLDRGGQPQHF
TRBV5-1	many	TRBD2	TRBJ2-2	TGCGCCAGCAGTCTTCAGGCGGGGGGTCCCGGGGAGCTGTTTTTT	CASSLQAGGPGELFF
TRBV29-1	few	.	TRBJ1-1	TGCAGCGTTGGGGGGGCAGGGGTCATGAACACTGAAGCTTTCTTT	CSVGGAGVMNTEAFF
TRBV28	few	TRBD1	TRBJ2-2	TGTGCCAGCAGTTCGGGACAGGGGGACACCGGGGAGCTGTTTTTT	CASSSGQGDTGELFF
TRBV2	.	TRBD1	TRBJ2-1	TGTGCCAGCAGGGAGGACAGGGGGACCTACAATGAGCAGTTCTTC	CASREDRGTYNEQFF
TRBV20-1	.	.	TRBJ1-1	TGCAGTGCTCCCTTAGGAGATTGGAGGACTAACACTGAAGCTTTCTTT	CSAPLGDWRTNTEAFF
TRBV6-2/TRBV6-3	.	.	TRBJ2-1	TGTGCCAGCAGCTGGGTTACAGGGCCCTACAATGAGCAGTTCTTC	CASSWVTGPYNEQFF